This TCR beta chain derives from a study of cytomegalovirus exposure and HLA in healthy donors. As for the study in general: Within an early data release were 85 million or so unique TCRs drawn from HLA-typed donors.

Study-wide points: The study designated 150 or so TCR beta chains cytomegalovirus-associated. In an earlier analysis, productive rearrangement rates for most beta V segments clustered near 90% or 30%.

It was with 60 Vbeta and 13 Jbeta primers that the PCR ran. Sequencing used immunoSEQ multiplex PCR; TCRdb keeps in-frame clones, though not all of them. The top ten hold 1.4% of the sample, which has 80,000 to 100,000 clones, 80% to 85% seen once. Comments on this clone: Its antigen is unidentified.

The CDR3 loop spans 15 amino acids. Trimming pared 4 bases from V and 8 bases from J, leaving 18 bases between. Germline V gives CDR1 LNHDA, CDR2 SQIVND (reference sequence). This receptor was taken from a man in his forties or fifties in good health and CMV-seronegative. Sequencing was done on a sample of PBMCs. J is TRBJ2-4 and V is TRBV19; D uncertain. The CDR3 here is CASSSSGPSADIQYF. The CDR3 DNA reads TGTGCCAGTAGTAGTTCTGGTCCTAGTGCGGACATTCAGTACTTC.